What follows is one T cell receptor beta chain and its context. The antigen is not known. The assay was immunoSEQ multiplex PCR, and TCRdb's table has in-frame clones only and misses some. The sample lists about 330,000 clones, roughly 87% occurring once. These data come from a study of cytomegalovirus exposure and HLA in healthy donors. About the research overall: In a later analysis, it was reported that the approximately 120 validation repertoires had been produced on the same platform as the roughly 610 repertoires belonging to the first cohort. Study-wide results and caveats: Confirmation was obtained in vitro that a few CMV-associated chains are specific for CMV antigens.

The clonotype comes from a woman aged 25 to 45 in good health and CMV-seropositive. Sequences were obtained from PBMCs.

The CDR3 coding sequence is TGTGCCAGCAGCTTAAGATCCGGGGAGGACTACACCTTC. Its protein is CASSLRSGEDYTF. The chain combines TRBV7-3 with TRBJ1-2; D is uncertain. CDR1 and CDR2 (germline): SGHTA, FQGTGA. The CDR3 length is 13 residues. Trimming left V 1 base short and J 10 bases short, with 13 bases between. Full variable domain (outside the CDR3, taken from reference TRBV7-3 and TRBJ1-2): GAGVSQTPSNKVTEKGKYVELRCDPISGHTALYWYRQSLGQGPEFLIYFQGTGAADDSGLPNDRFFAVRPEGSVSTLKIQRTERGDSAVYLCASSLRSGEDYTFGSGTRLTVV.